The sequence of this TCR beta chain was determined in a study of blood T cell repertoires in COVID-19. Contact with a PCR-confirmed or clinician-diagnosed COVID-19 case occurred within 2 weeks of entry. The CDR3 covers 14 residues. The germline CDR1 and CDR2 sequences are MNHEY and SVGAGI. V was shortened by 2 bases and J by 1 base, with 8 bases between the two germline ends. A few counts support this clone. Some clones are missing from TCRdb's copy, which holds only in-frame ones; the method was immunoSEQ multiplex PCR. Found here are 250,000 to 300,000 clones, around 83% of them singletons; the top ten hold roughly 5.3%.

The source material was PBMCs or T cells enriched from blood (not recorded which). The rearrangement links TRBV6-5 to TRBJ1-1, with D tentatively TRBD1 (6 bases). This clonotype originated in a man aged 40-49 years who had been exposed to COVID-19. The CDR3, as DNA: TGTGCCAGCAGTTACAGGGGACAGAACACTGAAGCTTTCTTT. It is translated as CASSYRGQNTEAFF.